This T cell receptor beta chain was obtained from a study of blood T cell repertoires in COVID-19. Whole-study context: The United States, Italy and Spain were the sources of the acute and convalescent COVID-19 samples.

The CDR3 runs 16 residues. In germline, CDR1 is PRHDT, CDR2 FYEKMQ (reference sequence). V lost 5 bases, J lost 6 bases, and 22 bases lay in between. TCRdb keeps only in-frame clones here, not all; method: immunoSEQ multiplex PCR. In the table there are approximately 240,000 clones, 85% to 90% of which are singletons. This TCR was recovered from a woman aged 18-35 years in a cohort exposed to, infected with or recovered from COVID-19 (not recorded which). The sample was PBMCs or T cells enriched from blood (not recorded which). This sequence joins TRBV13 and TRBJ1-2; no firm D call. The CDR3 here is CASSPIGALNFNGYTF. The CDR3 coding sequence is TGTGCCAGCAGCCCCATAGGAGCCCTAAATTTCAATGGCTACACCTTC.